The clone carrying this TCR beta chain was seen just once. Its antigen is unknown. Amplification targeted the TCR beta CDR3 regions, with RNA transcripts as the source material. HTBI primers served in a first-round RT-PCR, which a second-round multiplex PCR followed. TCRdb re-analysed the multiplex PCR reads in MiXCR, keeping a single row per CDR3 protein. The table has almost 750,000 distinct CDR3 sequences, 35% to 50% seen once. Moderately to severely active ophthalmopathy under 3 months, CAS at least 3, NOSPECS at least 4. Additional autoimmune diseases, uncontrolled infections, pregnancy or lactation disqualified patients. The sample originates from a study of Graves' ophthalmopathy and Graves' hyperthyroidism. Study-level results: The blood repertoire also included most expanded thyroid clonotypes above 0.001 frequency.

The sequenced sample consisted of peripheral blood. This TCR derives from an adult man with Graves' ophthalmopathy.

CDR3 DNA: TGTGCCAGCAGTACAGTGCGGGAGACCCAGTACTTC. This sequence encodes CASSTVRETQYF. V is TRBV6-6 and J is TRBJ2-5; D is unclear. V lost 5 bases and J lost 5, with 9 bases in between. CDR1 and CDR2 (germline): MNHNY, SVGAGI (reference sequence). The CDR3 runs 12 residues.